This TCR beta chain appears in the sequencing data of a study of control samples from healthy donors and cancer patients. Sequenced by immunoSEQ multiplex PCR; TCRdb stores in-frame clones only, minus some. The profile shows approximately 110,000 clones, about 83% of them singletons. CDR1 and CDR2 (germline): SGHRS, YFSETQ. V lost 0 bases, J lost 3 bases, and 7 bases lay in between. The CDR3 runs 13 residues. The sample holds a few counts of this clone. Sequenced input: blood. The TCR sequence derives from a woman aged 45-65 years in good health. The chain recombines TRBV5-1 with TRBJ2-7, with no clear D. CDR3 amino acids: CASSLGRNYEQYF. In DNA form, the CDR3 reads TGCGCCAGCAGCTTGGGTCGGAACTACGAGCAGTACTTC.